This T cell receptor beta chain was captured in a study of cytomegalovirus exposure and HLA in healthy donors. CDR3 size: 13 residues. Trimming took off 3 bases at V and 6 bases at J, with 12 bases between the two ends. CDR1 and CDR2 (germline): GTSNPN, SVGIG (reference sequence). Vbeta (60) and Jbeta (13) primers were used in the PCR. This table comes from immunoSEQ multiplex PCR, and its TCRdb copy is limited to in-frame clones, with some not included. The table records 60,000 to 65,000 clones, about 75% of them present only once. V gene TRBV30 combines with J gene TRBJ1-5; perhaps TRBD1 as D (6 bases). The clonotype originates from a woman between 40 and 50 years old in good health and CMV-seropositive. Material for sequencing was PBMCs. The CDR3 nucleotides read TGTGCCTGGAGCGCCACAGGGTCTCAGCCCCAGCATTTT. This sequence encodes CAWSATGSQPQHF.